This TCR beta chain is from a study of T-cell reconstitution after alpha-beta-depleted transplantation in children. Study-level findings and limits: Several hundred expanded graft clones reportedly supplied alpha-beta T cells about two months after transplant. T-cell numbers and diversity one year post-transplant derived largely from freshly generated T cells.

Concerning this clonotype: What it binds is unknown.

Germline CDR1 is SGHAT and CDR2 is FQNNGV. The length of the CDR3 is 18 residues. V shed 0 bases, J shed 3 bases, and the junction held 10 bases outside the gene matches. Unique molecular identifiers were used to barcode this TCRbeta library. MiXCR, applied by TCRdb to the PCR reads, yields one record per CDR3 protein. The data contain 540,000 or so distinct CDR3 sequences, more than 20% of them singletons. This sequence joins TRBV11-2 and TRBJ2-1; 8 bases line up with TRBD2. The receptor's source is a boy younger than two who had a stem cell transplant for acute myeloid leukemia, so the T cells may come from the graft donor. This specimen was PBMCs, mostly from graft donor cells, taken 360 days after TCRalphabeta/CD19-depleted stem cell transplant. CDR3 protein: CASSLDPGLAILYNEQFF. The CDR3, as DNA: TGTGCCAGCAGCTTAGATCCTGGACTAGCCATCCTCTACAATGAGCAGTTCTTC.